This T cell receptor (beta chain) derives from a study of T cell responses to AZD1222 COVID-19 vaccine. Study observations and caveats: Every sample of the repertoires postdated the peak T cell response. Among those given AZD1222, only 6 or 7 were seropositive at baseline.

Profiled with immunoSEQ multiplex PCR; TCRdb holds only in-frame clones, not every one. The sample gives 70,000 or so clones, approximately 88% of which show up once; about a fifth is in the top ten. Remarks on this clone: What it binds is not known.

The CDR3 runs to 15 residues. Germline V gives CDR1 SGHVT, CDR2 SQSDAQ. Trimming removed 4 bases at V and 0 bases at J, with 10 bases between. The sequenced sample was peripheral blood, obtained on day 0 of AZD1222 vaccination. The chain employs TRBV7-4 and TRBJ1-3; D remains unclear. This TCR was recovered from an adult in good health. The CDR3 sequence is CASSSPALSGNTIYF. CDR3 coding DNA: TGTGCCAGCAGCTCCCCGGCACTCTCTGGAAACACCATATATTTT.